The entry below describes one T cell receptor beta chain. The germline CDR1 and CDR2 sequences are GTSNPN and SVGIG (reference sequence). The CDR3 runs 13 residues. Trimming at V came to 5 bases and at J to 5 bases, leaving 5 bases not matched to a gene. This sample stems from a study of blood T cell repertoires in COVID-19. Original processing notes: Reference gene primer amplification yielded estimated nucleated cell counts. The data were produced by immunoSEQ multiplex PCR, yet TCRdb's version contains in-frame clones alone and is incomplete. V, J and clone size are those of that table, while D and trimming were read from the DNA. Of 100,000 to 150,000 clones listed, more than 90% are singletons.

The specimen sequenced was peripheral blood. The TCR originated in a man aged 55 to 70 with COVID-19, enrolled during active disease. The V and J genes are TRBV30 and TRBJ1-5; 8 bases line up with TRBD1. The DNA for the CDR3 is TGTGCCTGGCGCCAGGGGGCCGATCAGCCCCAGCATTTT. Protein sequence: CAWRQGADQPQHF. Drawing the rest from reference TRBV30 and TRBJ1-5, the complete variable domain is SQTIHQWPATLVQPVGSPLSLECTVEGTSNPNLYWYRQAAGRGLQLLFYSVGIGQISSEVPQNLSASRPQDRQFILSSKKLLLSDSGFYLCAWRQGADQPQHFGDGTRLSIL.